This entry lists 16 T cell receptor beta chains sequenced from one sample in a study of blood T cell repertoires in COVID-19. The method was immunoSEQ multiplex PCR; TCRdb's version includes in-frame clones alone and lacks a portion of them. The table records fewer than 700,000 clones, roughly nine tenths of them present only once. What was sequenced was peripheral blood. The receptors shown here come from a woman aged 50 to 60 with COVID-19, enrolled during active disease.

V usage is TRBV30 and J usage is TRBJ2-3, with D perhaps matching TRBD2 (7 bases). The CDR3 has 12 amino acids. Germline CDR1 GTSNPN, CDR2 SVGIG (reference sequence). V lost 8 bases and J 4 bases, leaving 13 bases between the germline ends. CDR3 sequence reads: CAGGARADTQYF. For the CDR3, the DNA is TGTGCCGGGGGGGCTCGGGCAGATACGCAGTATTTT.

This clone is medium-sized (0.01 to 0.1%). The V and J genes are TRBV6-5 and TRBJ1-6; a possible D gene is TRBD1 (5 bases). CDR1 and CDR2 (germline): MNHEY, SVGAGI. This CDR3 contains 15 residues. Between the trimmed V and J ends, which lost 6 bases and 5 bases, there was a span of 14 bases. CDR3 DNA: TGTGCCAGCAGCGCGCAGGGCCCGGATAATTCACCCCTCCACTTT. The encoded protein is CASSAQGPDNSPLHF.

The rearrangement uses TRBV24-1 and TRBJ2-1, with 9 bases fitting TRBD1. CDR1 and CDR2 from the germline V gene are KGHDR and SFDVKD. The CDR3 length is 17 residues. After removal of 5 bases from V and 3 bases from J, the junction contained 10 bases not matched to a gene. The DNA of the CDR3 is TGTGCCACCAGTGCCCCACCCGGGACAGGGAGCTACAATGAGCAGTTCTTC. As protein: CATSAPPGTGSYNEQFF.

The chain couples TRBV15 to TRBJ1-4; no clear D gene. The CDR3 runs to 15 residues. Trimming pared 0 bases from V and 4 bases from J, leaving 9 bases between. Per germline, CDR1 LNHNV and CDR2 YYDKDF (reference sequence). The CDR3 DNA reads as TGTGCCACCAGCAGAGAGCAGGCCCTTAATGAAAAACTGTTTTTT. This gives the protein CATSREQALNEKLFF.

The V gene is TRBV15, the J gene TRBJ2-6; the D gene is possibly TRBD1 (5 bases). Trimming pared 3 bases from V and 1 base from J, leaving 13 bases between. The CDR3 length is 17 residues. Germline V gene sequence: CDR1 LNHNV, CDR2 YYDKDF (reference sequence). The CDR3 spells CATSSLWQGSGANVLTF. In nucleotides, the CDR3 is TGTGCCACCAGCAGCCTCTGGCAGGGATCTGGGGCCAACGTCCTGACTTTC.

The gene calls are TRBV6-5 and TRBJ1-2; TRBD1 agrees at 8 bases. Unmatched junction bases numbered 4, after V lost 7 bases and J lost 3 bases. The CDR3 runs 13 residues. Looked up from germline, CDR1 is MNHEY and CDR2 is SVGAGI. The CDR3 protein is CASTLQGDYGYTF. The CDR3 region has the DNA TGTGCCAGCACCTTACAGGGGGACTATGGCTACACCTTC.

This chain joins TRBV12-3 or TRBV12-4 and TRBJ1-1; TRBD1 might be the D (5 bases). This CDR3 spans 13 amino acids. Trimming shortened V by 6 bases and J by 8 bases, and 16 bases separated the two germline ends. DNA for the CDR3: TGTGCCAGCAGAAACGACCTTGACAGCGAAGCTTTCTTT. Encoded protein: CASRNDLDSEAFF.

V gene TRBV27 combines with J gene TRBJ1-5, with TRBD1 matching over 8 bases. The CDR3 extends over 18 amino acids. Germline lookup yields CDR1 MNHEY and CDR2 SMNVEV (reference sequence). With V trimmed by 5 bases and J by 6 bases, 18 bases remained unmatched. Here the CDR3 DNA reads TGTGCCAGCAGTCTCCAACCTCAGGGGGCGGGCCGTGGTCAGCCCCAGCATTTT. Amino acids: CASSLQPQGAGRGQPQHF.

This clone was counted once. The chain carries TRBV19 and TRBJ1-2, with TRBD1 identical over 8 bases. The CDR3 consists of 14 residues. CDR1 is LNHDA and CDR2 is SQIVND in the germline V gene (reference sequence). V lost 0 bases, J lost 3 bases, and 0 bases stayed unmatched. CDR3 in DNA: TGTGCCAGTAGTATAGAACAGGGGGACTATGGCTACACCTTC. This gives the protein CASSIEQGDYGYTF.

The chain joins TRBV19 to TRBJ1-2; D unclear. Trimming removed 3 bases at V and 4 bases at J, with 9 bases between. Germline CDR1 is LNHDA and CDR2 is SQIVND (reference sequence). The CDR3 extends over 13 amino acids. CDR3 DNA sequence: TGTGCCAGTAGTATCGGGGTTACCTATGGCTACACCTTC. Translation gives CASSIGVTYGYTF.

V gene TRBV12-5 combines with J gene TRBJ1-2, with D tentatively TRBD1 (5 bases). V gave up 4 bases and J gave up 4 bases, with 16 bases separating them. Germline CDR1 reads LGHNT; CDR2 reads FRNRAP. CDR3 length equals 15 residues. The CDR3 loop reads CASGYSSGSLYGYTF. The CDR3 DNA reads TGTGCTAGTGGTTATTCTTCAGGGTCTCTCTATGGCTACACCTTC. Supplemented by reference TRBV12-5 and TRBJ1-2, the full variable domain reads DARVTQTPRHKVTEMGQEVTMRCQPILGHNTVFWYRQTMMQGLELLAYFRNRAPLDDSGMPKDRFSAEMPDATLATLKIQPSEPRDSAVYFCASGYSSGSLYGYTFGSGTRLTVV.

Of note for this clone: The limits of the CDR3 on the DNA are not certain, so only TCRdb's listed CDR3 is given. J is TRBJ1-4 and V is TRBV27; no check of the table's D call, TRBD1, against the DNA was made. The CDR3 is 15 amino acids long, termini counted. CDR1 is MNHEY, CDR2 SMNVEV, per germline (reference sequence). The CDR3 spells CASSSSTGFEEKLFF.

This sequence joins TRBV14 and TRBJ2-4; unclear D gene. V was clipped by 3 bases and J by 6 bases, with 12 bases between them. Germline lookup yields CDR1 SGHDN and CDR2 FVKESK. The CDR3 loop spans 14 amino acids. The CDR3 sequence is CASSHFRSGNIQYF. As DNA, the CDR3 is TGTGCCAGCAGCCATTTTAGATCGGGAAACATTCAGTACTTC. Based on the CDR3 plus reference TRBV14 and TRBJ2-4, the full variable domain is EAGVTQFPSHSVIEKGQTVTLRCDPISGHDNLYWYRRVMGKEIKFLLHFVKESKQDESGMPNNRFLAERTGGTYSTLKVQPAELEDSGVYFCASSHFRSGNIQYFGAGTRLSVL.

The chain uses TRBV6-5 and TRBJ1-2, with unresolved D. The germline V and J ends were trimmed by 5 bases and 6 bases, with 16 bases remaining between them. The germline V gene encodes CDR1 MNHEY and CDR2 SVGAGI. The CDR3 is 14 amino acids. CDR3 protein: CASSPPGGIDGYTF. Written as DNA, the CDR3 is TGTGCCAGCAGTCCCCCAGGAGGGATCGATGGCTACACCTTC.

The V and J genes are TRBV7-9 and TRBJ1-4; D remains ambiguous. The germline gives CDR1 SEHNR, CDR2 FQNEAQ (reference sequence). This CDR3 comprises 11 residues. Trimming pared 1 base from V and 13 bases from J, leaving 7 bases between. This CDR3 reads CASSLDGRLFF. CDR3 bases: TGTGCCAGCAGCTTAGATGGGAGACTGTTTTTT.

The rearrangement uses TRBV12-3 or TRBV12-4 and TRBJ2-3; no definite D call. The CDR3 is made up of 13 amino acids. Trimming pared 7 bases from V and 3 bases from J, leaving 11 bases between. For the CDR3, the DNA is TGTGCCAGCACGATAGTGTGGACAGATACGCAGTATTTT. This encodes CASTIVWTDTQYF.